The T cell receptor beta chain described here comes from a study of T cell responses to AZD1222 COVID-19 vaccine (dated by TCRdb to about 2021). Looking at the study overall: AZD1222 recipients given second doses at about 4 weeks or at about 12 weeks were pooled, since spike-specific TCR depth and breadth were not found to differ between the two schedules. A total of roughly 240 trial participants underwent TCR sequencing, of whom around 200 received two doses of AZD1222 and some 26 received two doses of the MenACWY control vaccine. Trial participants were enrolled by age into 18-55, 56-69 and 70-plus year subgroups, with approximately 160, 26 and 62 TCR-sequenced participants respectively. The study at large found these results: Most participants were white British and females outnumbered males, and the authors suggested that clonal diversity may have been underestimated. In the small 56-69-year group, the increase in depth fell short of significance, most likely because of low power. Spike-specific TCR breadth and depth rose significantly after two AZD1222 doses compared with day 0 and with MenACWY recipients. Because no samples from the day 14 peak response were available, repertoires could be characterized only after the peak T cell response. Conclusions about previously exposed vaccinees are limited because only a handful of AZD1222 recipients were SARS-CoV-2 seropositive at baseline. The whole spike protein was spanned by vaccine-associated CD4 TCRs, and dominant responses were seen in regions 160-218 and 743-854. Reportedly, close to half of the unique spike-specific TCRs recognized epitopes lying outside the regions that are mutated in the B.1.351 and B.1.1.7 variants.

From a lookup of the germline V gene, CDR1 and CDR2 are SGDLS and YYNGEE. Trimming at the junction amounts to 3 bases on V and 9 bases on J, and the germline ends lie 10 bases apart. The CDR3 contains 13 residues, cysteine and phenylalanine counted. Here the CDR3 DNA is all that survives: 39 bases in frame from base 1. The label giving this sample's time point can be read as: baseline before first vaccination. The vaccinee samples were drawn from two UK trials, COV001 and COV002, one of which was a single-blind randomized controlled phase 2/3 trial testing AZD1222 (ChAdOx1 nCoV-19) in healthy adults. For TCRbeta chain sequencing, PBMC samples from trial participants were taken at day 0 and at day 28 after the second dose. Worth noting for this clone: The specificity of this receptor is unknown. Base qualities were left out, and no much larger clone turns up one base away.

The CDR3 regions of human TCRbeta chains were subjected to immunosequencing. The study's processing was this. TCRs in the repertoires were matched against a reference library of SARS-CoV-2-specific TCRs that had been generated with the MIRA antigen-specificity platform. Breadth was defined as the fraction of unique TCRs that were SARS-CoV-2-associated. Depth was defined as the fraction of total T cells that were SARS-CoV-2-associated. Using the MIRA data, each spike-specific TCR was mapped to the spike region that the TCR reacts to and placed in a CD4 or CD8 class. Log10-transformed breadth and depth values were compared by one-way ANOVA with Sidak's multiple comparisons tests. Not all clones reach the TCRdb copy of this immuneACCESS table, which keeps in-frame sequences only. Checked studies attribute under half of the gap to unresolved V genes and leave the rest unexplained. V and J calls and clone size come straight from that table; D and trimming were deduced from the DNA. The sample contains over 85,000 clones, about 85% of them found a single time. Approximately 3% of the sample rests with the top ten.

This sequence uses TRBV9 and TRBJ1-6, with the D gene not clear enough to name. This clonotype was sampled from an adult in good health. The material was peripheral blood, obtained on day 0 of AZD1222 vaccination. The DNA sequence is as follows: TGTGCCAGCAGCGATTTATGGCTTTCACCCCTCCACTTT. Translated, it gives CASSDLWLSPLHF.